This T cell receptor beta chain was identified during a study of blood T cell repertoires in COVID-19. Overall study: Sources were T cells, B-cell-depleted T cells, or PBMCs; the material itself was cDNA or gDNA.

This clone was seen a handful of times. Enrollees, about 18 to 89 years old, lived in 20 to 25 US areas. The study counted Cohort 3 donors as recovered given two negative PCRs, clearance, or symptom resolution. Study processing details: Estimation of nucleated cell counts was performed using reference gene primer amplification. Method: immunoSEQ multiplex PCR; TCRdb's copy keeps in-frame clones and lacks some. D and trimming were read from the DNA, whereas the V and J calls and clone size are those reported in that table. Found here are 130,000 to 150,000 clones, about 80% of them singletons; the top ten hold under 9.5%. Germline CDR1 KGHSH, CDR2 LQKENI. Trimming shortened V by 2 bases and J by 1 base, and 7 bases separated the two germline ends. There are 14 residues in the CDR3.

The clonotype originates from a man aged 50-60 years who had recovered from COVID-19. The sequencing sample was made of PBMCs or T cells enriched from blood (not recorded which). The V gene is TRBV18, the J gene TRBJ2-3; maybe TRBD2 (5 bases). The DNA for the CDR3 is TGTGCCAGCTCACCATCGGAGGGCACAGATACGCAGTATTTT. Residues: CASSPSEGTDTQYF.